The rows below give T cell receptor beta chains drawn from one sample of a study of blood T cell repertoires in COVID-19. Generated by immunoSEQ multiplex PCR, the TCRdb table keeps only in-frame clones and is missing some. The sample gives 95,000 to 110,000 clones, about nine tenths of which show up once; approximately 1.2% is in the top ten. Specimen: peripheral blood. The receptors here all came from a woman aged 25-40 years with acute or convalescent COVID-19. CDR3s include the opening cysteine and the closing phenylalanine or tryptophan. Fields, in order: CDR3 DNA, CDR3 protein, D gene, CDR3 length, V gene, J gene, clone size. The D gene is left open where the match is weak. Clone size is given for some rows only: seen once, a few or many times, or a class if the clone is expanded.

TGCGCCAGCAGCCAAACTATTTTACAGGGGGGCAAAAACATTCAGTACTTC	CASSQTILQGGKNIQYF	TRBD1	17	TRBV4-1	TRBJ2-4	-
TGTGCCAGCTCACCCACGACAGGGATAGGCACTGAAGCTTTCTTT	CASSPTTGIGTEAFF	TRBD1	15	TRBV18	TRBJ1-1	-
TGTGCCAGCAGCTTAGGAATTGGAAGGGGTCAGCCCCAGCATTTT	CASSLGIGRGQPQHF	-	15	TRBV7-2	TRBJ1-5	-
TGTGCCAGCAGAACAGGGGGCCTGTCGAATTCACCCCTCCACTTT	CASRTGGLSNSPLHF	TRBD1	15	TRBV6-5	TRBJ1-6	-
TGTGCCAGCAGCTCACTAGCGGGAGCCCTCGTCGAGCAGTTCTTC	CASSSLAGALVEQFF	TRBD2	15	TRBV14	TRBJ2-1	-
TGCGCCAGCAGCCAGTGGGGGCTCGGTGAAGCTTTCTTT	CASSQWGLGEAFF	-	13	TRBV4-3	TRBJ1-1	once
TGTGCCAGCAGTTGGTGGGGCCAGGGGAGTGAGCAGTTCTTC	CASSWWGQGSEQFF	-	14	TRBV11-2	TRBJ2-1	-
TGCGCCAGCAGCTTGGCCAGGGGCTCCTACAATGAGCAGTTCTTC	CASSLARGSYNEQFF	-	15	TRBV5-1	TRBJ2-1	-
TGTGCCAGCAGTCGGGGAAATAGCAATCAGCCCCAGCATTTT	CASSRGNSNQPQHF	-	14	TRBV3-1/TRBV3-2	TRBJ1-5	-
TGTGCCAGCAGCCAACTAGCGGACATCTACGAGCAGTACTTC	CASSQLADIYEQYF	TRBD2	14	TRBV6-5	TRBJ2-7	-
TGTGCCAGCAGCTTAGCCTCTGGAAGGCCGGGGGAGCAGTACTTC	CASSLASGRPGEQYF	-	15	TRBV7-2	TRBJ2-7	-
TGTGCCAGCAGGGAACAGGGTCCCAACGAGCAGTACTTC	CASREQGPNEQYF	-	13	TRBV28	TRBJ2-7	once
TGCGCCAGCAGCCGAACAGGGGAAGGGGGCTACACCTTC	CASSRTGEGGYTF	TRBD1	13	TRBV4-3	TRBJ1-2	-
TGTGCCAGCAGTAACCTAGCGGTTCAGCCCCAGCATTTT	CASSNLAVQPQHF	-	13	TRBV28	TRBJ1-5	-
TGTGCCAGTGGACAGGTTAATAATGAAAAACTGTTTTTT	CASGQVNNEKLFF	TRBD1	13	TRBV19	TRBJ1-4	-
TGTGCCAGCAGCGTAGGAGGGACAGGCTCCGGGCCCCAGCATTTT	CASSVGGTGSGPQHF	TRBD1	15	TRBV9	TRBJ1-5	-
TGTGCCAGCAGTTTATCCAGCGGGATTTCGTACAATGAGCAGTTCTTC	CASSLSSGISYNEQFF	TRBD2	16	TRBV28	TRBJ2-1	-
TGTGCCTGGAGGGGGTGGGCTGGGGAGCTCCCTGGCTACACCTTC	CAWRGWAGELPGYTF	-	15	TRBV30	TRBJ1-2	-
TGTGCCAGCAGCCGGGACAGGGGGCTGTCCACAGATACGCAGTATTTT	CASSRDRGLSTDTQYF	TRBD1	16	TRBV11-3	TRBJ2-3	-
TGTGCCGTCCAAGGGGCTAGCGGGTTCAATGAGCAGTTCTTC	CAVQGASGFNEQFF	TRBD2	14	TRBV6-5	TRBJ2-1	-
TGCAGCGTTGAAGCTGACAGTCGGGACACCTTC	CSVEADSRDTF	-	11	TRBV29-1	TRBJ1-2	-
TGCGCCAGCAGTGACCGCGGATACCGAATGAACCTTCCCTACGAGCAGTACTTC	CASSDRGYRMNLPYEQYF	-	18	TRBV10-2	TRBJ2-7	-
TGCGCCAGCAGAGGTGCAGGGGGCGATTGGAGTGAAAAACTGTTTTTT	CASRGAGGDWSEKLFF	TRBD1	16	TRBV5-1	TRBJ1-4	-
TGCGCCAGCAGCCAAGCTTCCACCATATATTTT	CASSQASTIYF	-	11	TRBV4-1	TRBJ1-3	-
TGTGCCGGGCAGTCCACCTACAATGAGCAGTTCTTC	CAGQSTYNEQFF	-	12	TRBV11-2	TRBJ2-1	once
TGTGCCAGCAGTTTTATTGGCGGGATAAACAATGAGCAGTTCTTC	CASSFIGGINNEQFF	-	15	TRBV27	TRBJ2-1	-
TGTGCCAGCAGCACGGACAGCTATGGCTACACCTTC	CASSTDSYGYTF	-	12	TRBV14	TRBJ1-2	-
TGTGCCAGTAGTATCCTAGCACGGGAGACCCAGTACTTC	CASSILARETQYF	-	13	TRBV19	TRBJ2-5	-
TGTGCCAGCAGCCCGAACCCGGGGGGGAAGCAGTACTTC	CASSPNPGGKQYF	TRBD2	13	TRBV11-2	TRBJ2-7	-
TGTGCCAGCAGCTCCTCGACTATCTCCTACGAGCAGTACTTC	CASSSSTISYEQYF	-	14	TRBV7-9	TRBJ2-7	-
TGTGCCAGCAGGCCCAGGGGGCCAAAGGGAGAGCAGTACTTC	CASRPRGPKGEQYF	TRBD1	14	TRBV5-4	TRBJ2-7	-
TGTGCCAGCAGTCCCAGGGGGACAGGGCAACCGCCCCAGCATTTT	CASSPRGTGQPPQHF	TRBD1	15	TRBV2	TRBJ1-5	-
TGTGCCAGCAGCCCGCGGACTAGCGGGGTGAATGAGCAGTTCTTC	CASSPRTSGVNEQFF	TRBD2	15	TRBV3-1/TRBV3-2	TRBJ2-1	-
TGTGCCAGCAGCTCTAGGACTAGCGGGAGGGGACATACGCAGTATTTT	CASSSRTSGRGHTQYF	TRBD2	16	TRBV7-8	TRBJ2-3	-
TGTGCCAGCAGCCGAGGGGCAGGGGGCAATCAGCCCCAGCATTTT	CASSRGAGGNQPQHF	-	15	TRBV9	TRBJ1-5	-
TGTGCCAGCAGCCGGGGGGAGAACAATCAGCCCCAGCATTTT	CASSRGENNQPQHF	-	14	TRBV9	TRBJ1-5	-
TGCAGTGCTCAAGTAGCGGGAGACGAGTTCTTC	CSAQVAGDEFF	TRBD2	11	TRBV20-1	TRBJ2-1	-
TGCGCCAGCAGCCAAGAGTCGCAGGGGATCTCCTACGAGCAGTACTTC	CASSQESQGISYEQYF	-	16	TRBV4-1	TRBJ2-7	-
TGTGCCAGCAGCTCAGGTCACGCTTATAACTATGGCTACACCTTC	CASSSGHAYNYGYTF	-	15	TRBV11-2	TRBJ1-2	-
TGTGCCAGCAGTTACGAGGGCACCAACTATGGCTACACCTTC	CASSYEGTNYGYTF	-	14	TRBV6-2/TRBV6-3	TRBJ1-2	-
TGTGCCAGCAGCTTAGTTTCTCTGGGAGGGAACTACGAGCAGTACTTC	CASSLVSLGGNYEQYF	TRBD2	16	TRBV7-2	TRBJ2-7	few
TGCGCCAGCAGTGAGTCGCGGAGGGTGAACACTGAAGCTTTCTTT	CASSESRRVNTEAFF	-	15	TRBV10-1	TRBJ1-1	once
TGTGCCAGCAGCTTAGAAGCTAGCGGGCCCACCTACGAGCAGTACTTC	CASSLEASGPTYEQYF	TRBD2	16	TRBV7-2	TRBJ2-7	-
TGTGCCAGCAGTTACCCCGGGGACGGGGGGTTTTTGGAGACAGATACGCAGTATTTT	CASSYPGDGGFLETDTQYF	TRBD2	19	TRBV6-8	TRBJ2-3	-
TGTGCCAGCAGTTACCAGGGGGCAGTTGGCTACACCTTC	CASSYQGAVGYTF	TRBD1	13	TRBV6-2/TRBV6-3	TRBJ1-2	-
TGCGCCAGCAGAGGCGGAGTCAGCACAGATACGCAGTATTTT	CASRGGVSTDTQYF	-	14	TRBV5-1	TRBJ2-3	-